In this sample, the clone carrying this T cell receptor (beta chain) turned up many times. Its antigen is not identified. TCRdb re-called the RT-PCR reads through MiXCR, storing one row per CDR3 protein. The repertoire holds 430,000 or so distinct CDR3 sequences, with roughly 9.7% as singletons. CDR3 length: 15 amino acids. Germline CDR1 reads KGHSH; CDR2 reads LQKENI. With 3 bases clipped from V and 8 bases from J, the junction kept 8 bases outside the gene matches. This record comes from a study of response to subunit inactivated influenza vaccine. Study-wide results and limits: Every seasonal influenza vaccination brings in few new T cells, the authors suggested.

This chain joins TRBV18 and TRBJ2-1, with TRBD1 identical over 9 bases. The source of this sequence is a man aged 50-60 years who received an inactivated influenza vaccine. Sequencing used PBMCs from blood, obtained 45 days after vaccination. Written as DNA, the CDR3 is TGTGCCAGCTCACCCTTACAGGGGGCCTCGGATGAGCAGTTCTTC. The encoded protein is CASSPLQGASDEQFF.